The present T cell receptor (beta chain) was sequenced within a study of blood T cell repertoires in COVID-19. J lost 5 bases, V lost 5 bases, and 8 bases had no gene match. Germline values: CDR1 SGHTA, CDR2 FQGNSA. The CDR3 runs to 16 residues. How the authors handled the data: Scientists estimated how many nucleated cells there were by amplifying reference gene primers. The data were produced by immunoSEQ multiplex PCR, yet TCRdb's version contains in-frame clones alone and is incomplete. V, J and clone size were drawn from that table, and D and trimming were deduced from the DNA. The data show a few hundred thousand clones, approximately 82% seen once.

The sequence derives from a woman aged 40 to 50 who had recovered from COVID-19. Sequencing was done on a sample of peripheral blood. The rearrangement joins TRBV7-2 to TRBJ2-3; TRBD2 matches at 12 bases. The DNA for the CDR3 is TGTGCCAGCAGCGCCCGACTAGCGGGGGCCCTAGATACGCAGTATTTT. This translates into CASSARLAGALDTQYF.